The rows below give T cell receptor beta chains drawn from one sample of a study of neurological immune-mediated disorders. MiXCR, applied by TCRdb to the 5' RACE reads, yields one record per CDR3 protein. This sample has about 50,000 distinct CDR3 sequences, with 3% to 4% found just once. Specimen: PBMCs. These receptor sequences come from a man aged 35-49 years with multiple sclerosis. CDR3s include the opening cysteine and the closing phenylalanine or tryptophan. D genes are given only for firm matches. Some rows have no size entry. The others give once, few or many, or a class for an expanded clone.

j_call d_call v_call clone_size cdr3_aa cdr3_nt
TRBJ1-5 TRBD1 TRBV29-1 many CSVRDRDQPQHF TGCAGCGTTCGGGACAGGGATCAGCCCCAGCATTTT
TRBJ2-4 NA TRBV12-3/TRBV12-4 many CASRVQGAGENIQYF TGTGCCAGCAGGGTACAGGGCGCAGGAGAAAACATTCAGTACTTC
TRBJ1-1 TRBD1 TRBV5-1 many CASSLGQAETEAFF TGCGCCAGCAGCCTCGGACAGGCAGAGACTGAAGCTTTCTTT
TRBJ2-4 TRBD2 TRBV28 many CASSGAGGVWNIQYF TGTGCCAGCAGTGGGGCCGGGGGGGTATGGAACATTCAGTACTTC
TRBJ2-2 NA TRBV4-2 many CASSQDQGGTGELFF TGTGCCAGCAGCCAAGATCAGGGGGGGACCGGGGAGCTGTTTTTT
TRBJ2-7 TRBD2 TRBV20-1 many CSAIPGLAGVAEQYF TGCAGTGCGATACCGGGACTAGCGGGGGTCGCCGAGCAGTACTTC
TRBJ2-5 NA TRBV7-9 many CASSLGMKTQYF TGTGCCAGCAGCTTGGGCATGAAGACCCAGTACTTC
TRBJ1-2 TRBD1 TRBV5-5 many CASSLARTGLSPYGYTF TGTGCCAGCAGCTTGGCCCGGACAGGGCTTTCTCCCTATGGCTACACCTTC
TRBJ2-3 TRBD2 TRBV20-1 many CSARGTSGSDTQYF TGCAGTGCTAGAGGGACTAGCGGATCAGATACGCAGTATTTT
TRBJ2-7 NA TRBV20-1 many CSARDPTVHEQYF TGCAGTGCTAGGGACCCCACTGTCCACGAGCAGTACTTC
TRBJ2-7 NA TRBV5-1 NA CASSLDGGEQYF TGCGCCAGCAGCTTGGATGGGGGGGAGCAGTACTTC
TRBJ2-1 NA TRBV20-1 many CSAPFVGGYNEQFF TGCAGTGCTCCCTTTGTAGGGGGCTACAATGAGCAGTTCTTC
TRBJ2-5 TRBD2 TRBV5-1 many CASSDRTPGLAGQETQYF TGCGCCAGCAGCGACAGGACGCCGGGACTAGCGGGGCAAGAGACCCAGTACTTC
TRBJ1-2 TRBD1 TRBV20-1 many CSAVGTDNYGYTF TGCAGTGCCGTAGGGACAGACAACTATGGCTACACCTTC
TRBJ2-7 TRBD1 TRBV5-1 many CASSYQADRGYEQYF TGCGCCAGCAGCTATCAGGCGGACAGGGGTTACGAGCAGTACTTC
TRBJ1-6 TRBD1 TRBV20-1 many CSANRQGVGDSPLHF TGCAGTGCTAATCGACAGGGGGTTGGGGATTCACCCCTCCACTTT
TRBJ2-7 TRBD1 TRBV20-1 many CSVPRGQNSYEQYF TGCAGTGTCCCACGGGGACAGAACTCCTACGAGCAGTACTTC
TRBJ1-6 NA TRBV7-9 many CASSLGGSRHSPLHF TGTGCCAGCAGCTTAGGGGGCAGCCGGCATTCACCCCTCCACTTT
TRBJ1-1 NA TRBV11-1 many CASTREQNTEAFF TGTGCCAGCACGAGGGAACAGAACACTGAAGCTTTCTTT
TRBJ2-2 NA TRBV5-1 many CASSLVLQGNTGELFF TGCGCCAGCAGCTTGGTTTTACAGGGAAACACCGGGGAGCTGTTTTTT
TRBJ2-3 NA TRBV7-7 many CASSPGRQISTDTQYF TGTGCCAGCAGCCCTGGGCGGCAAATTAGCACAGATACGCAGTATTTT
TRBJ2-6 NA TRBV19 many CASSPSFPSGANVLTF TGTGCCAGTAGCCCGTCTTTCCCCTCTGGGGCCAACGTCCTGACTTTC
TRBJ1-2 NA TRBV12-3/TRBV12-4 many CASSFGGSNYGYTF TGTGCCAGCAGTTTCGGCGGGTCTAACTATGGCTACACCTTC
TRBJ2-7 TRBD1 TRBV11-2 many CASSLVGRGQRHEQYF TGTGCCAGCAGCTTAGTCGGCAGGGGGCAGCGGCACGAGCAGTACTTC
TRBJ1-1 NA TRBV11-2 many CASSLQGMNTEAFF TGTGCCAGCAGCTTACAGGGGATGAACACTGAAGCTTTCTTT
TRBJ2-7 NA TRBV18 many CASSLEGYEQYF TGTGCCAGCTCACTAGAAGGATACGAGCAGTACTTC
TRBJ2-3 NA TRBV18 many CASSRGTVQDTQYF TGTGCCAGCTCACGCGGGACTGTTCAAGATACGCAGTATTTT
TRBJ2-1 TRBD1 TRBV28 NA CASRGTGGKSYNEQFF TGTGCCAGCAGGGGGACAGGGGGCAAATCCTACAATGAGCAGTTCTTC
TRBJ2-1 TRBD1 TRBV7-9 many CASSDRGGQGAHEQFF TGTGCCAGCAGCGACAGGGGGGGACAGGGGGCTCATGAGCAGTTCTTC
TRBJ1-1 NA TRBV20-1 many CSARPPGLAGTEAFF TGCAGTGCTAGACCCCCGGGCCTAGCTGGCACTGAAGCTTTCTTT
TRBJ2-1 NA TRBV7-6 NA CASSLGKTGSSEQFF TGTGCCAGCAGCTTAGGGAAGACAGGTAGCAGTGAGCAGTTCTTC
TRBJ2-2 TRBD1 TRBV19 many CASSLRTGVGGELFF TGTGCCAGTAGTCTCCGGACAGGGGTCGGCGGGGAGCTGTTTTTT
TRBJ2-1 NA TRBV3-1 many CASSRPANEQFF TGTGCCAGCAGCCGACCGGCCAATGAGCAGTTCTTC
TRBJ2-5 TRBD1 TRBV7-9 many CASSPDRGRAETQYF TGTGCCAGCAGCCCCGACAGGGGCAGAGCAGAGACCCAGTACTTC
TRBJ2-1 NA TRBV7-9 many CASKPGPEGEQFF TGTGCCAGCAAACCGGGACCCGAGGGTGAGCAGTTCTTC
TRBJ2-1 NA TRBV12-3/TRBV12-4 many CASTLFGAENEQFF TGTGCCAGCACCCTCTTTGGGGCCGAGAATGAGCAGTTCTTC
TRBJ1-4 TRBD1 TRBV20-1 many CSALQGFATNEKLFF TGCAGTGCTTTACAGGGGTTTGCAACTAATGAAAAACTGTTTTTT
TRBJ2-7 NA TRBV9 many CASSLTAQSYEQYF TGTGCCAGCAGTCTCACAGCACAATCCTACGAGCAGTACTTC
TRBJ1-2 TRBD1 TRBV5-4 many CASSLTGANYGYTF TGTGCCAGCAGCTTGACAGGGGCGAACTATGGCTACACCTTC